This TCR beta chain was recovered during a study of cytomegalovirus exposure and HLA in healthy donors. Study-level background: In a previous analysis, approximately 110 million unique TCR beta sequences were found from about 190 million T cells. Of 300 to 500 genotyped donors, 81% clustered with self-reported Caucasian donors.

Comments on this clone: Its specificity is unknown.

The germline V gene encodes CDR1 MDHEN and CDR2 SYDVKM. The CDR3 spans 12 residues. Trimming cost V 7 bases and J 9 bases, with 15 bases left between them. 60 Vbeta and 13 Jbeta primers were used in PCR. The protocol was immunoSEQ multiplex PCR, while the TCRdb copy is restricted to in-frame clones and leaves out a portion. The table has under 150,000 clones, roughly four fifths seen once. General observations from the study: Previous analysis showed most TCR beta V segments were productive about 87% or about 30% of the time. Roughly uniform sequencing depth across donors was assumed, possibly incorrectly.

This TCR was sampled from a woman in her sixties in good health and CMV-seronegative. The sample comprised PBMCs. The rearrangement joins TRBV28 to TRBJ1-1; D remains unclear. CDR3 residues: CASISGELQAFF. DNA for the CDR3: TGTGCCAGCATTTCCGGTGAGCTGCAAGCTTTCTTT.